This TCR beta chain was sequenced in a study of blood T cells in healthy people across ages. The study's findings and limits: Unsorted PBMCs blocked a conclusive comparison of naive and antigen-experienced cells.

For the second PCR, which ran for roughly 6 to 12 cycles, a sample-barcoded 5' primer and a J-beta primer mix were used. TCRdb reanalysed the 5' RACE reads using MiXCR and keeps one entry per CDR3 protein. The profile covers roughly 700,000 distinct CDR3 sequences, with 45% to 50% appearing a single time and roughly 31% taken by the ten largest. Germline V gene lookup returns CDR1 DFQATT and CDR2 SNEGSKA (reference sequence). The CDR3 runs 16 residues. Worth noting for this clonotype: Its antigen is currently unknown.

Sequenced sample: blood. This sequence was found in a woman between 55 and 75 years old in good health. This chain connects TRBV20-1 to TRBJ2-4, with 11 bases identical to TRBD2. The DNA end favors TRBJ2-5, so the J call may be wrong. The CDR3 spells CSARDWVAGGRMTQYF. CDR3 bases: TGCAGTGCTAGAGATTGGGTAGCGGGAGGGCGGATGACCCAGTACTTC.